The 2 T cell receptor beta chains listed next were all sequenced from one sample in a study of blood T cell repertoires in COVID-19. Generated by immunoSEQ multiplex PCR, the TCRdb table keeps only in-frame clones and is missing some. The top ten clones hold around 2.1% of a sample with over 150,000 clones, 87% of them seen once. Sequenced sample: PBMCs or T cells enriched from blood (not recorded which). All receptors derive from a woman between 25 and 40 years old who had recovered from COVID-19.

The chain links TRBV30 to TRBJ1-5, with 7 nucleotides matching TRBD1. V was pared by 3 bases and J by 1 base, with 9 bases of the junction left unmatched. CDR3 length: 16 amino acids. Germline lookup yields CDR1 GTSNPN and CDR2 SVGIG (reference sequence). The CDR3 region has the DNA TGTGCCTGGAGACAACAGGGGCGCGCCAGCAATCAGCCCCAGCATTTT. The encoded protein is CAWRQQGRASNQPQHF.

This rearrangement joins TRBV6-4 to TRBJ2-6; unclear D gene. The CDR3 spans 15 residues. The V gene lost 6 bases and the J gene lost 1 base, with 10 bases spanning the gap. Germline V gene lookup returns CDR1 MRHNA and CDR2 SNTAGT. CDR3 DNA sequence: TGTGCCAGCAGCCCCGAGTTATCTGGGGCCAACGTCCTGACTTTC. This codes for CASSPELSGANVLTF.